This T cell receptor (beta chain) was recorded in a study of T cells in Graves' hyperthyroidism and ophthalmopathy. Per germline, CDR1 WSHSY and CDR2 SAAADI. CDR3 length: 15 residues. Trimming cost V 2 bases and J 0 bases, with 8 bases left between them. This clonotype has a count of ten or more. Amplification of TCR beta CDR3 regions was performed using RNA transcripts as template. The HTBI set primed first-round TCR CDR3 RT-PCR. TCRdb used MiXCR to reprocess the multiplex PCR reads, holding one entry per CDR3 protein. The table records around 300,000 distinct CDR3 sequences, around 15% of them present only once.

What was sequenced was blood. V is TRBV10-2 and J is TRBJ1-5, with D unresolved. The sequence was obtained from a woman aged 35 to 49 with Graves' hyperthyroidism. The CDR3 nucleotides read TGCGCCAGCAGTGAGGGGCAGTATAGCAATCAGCCCCAGCATTTT. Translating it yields CASSEGQYSNQPQHF.